The entry below gives a single T cell receptor (beta chain) sequence along with its context. Its target is unknown. This sample is drawn from a study of shared clonotypes between healthy human individuals. General study points: Generation probability values for non-shared clonotypes were lower than those for clonotypes shared by all four donors.

The CDR3 is made up of 15 amino acids. Germline V gene lookup returns CDR1 MNHEY and CDR2 SMNVEV (reference sequence). Germline trimming cut 6 bases from V and 1 base from J; bases unmatched to any gene: 8. Naive CD8 cells were CD45RO-negative, positively selected for CCR7, excluding terminally differentiated effector memory CD45RA+ cells. Adults of Caucasian background living in Nashville, Tennessee made up all donors. The repertoire was sequenced with immunoSEQ multiplex PCR; TCRdb's copy has only in-frame clones and lacks some. The profile covers fewer than 1 million clones, with about 96% appearing a single time and about 0.25% taken by the ten largest.

Sequenced sample: naive CD8+ T cells sorted from blood. The V and J genes are TRBV27 and TRBJ1-1; 7 bases are a match to TRBD1. The source is a man aged 30 to 45 in good health. Written as DNA, the CDR3 is TGTGCCAGCAGCTCTGACAGGGTTACGAACACTGAAGCTTTCTTT. Translated: CASSSDRVTNTEAFF.